Shown below are 24 T cell receptor beta chains from a single sample sequenced in a study of T cell repertoires in ileal Crohn's disease. Only in-frame clones appear in the TCRdb table, and some are missing; sequencing was by immunoSEQ multiplex PCR. The table has some 4,700 clones, around 75% seen once. Sequenced: ileal tissue. These receptors all come from an adult with Crohn's disease.

This clone was picked up a small number of times. The chain combines TRBV28 with TRBJ1-4; the match to TRBD1 covers 7 bases. The CDR3 totals 15 residues. V dropped 5 bases and J dropped 3; count of bases not matched to a gene: 6. Germline V gene lookup returns CDR1 MDHEN and CDR2 SYDVKM. The CDR3 DNA reads TGTGCCAGCAGTCCTCCGGGACAGCCTAATGAAAAACTGTTTTTT. Its translation is CASSPPGQPNEKLFF.

The rearrangement links TRBV5-8 to TRBJ1-1; no clear D gene. With 2 bases removed from V and 7 bases from J, the gap between germline ends came to 18 bases. This CDR3 contains 15 residues. CDR1 is SGHTS and CDR2 is YDEGEE in the germline V gene. CDR3 residues: CASSFSIMRGSEAFF. DNA of the CDR3: TGTGCCAGCAGCTTTTCGATCATGAGAGGGAGTGAAGCTTTCTTT.

This clone was seen a handful of times. This chain links TRBV28 with TRBJ1-2, with D possibly TRBD1 on 5 matching bases. Germline loops: CDR1 MDHEN, CDR2 SYDVKM. The CDR3 runs 13 residues. Trimming cost V 1 base and J 8 bases, with 11 bases left between them. CDR3 loop: CASSLLGGFGYTF. CDR3 sequence (DNA): TGTGCCAGCAGTTTATTGGGGGGTTTCGGCTACACCTTC.

The chain couples TRBV28 to TRBJ2-1, with TRBD1 matching 9 bases. J gave up 4 bases and V 6 bases, and 4 bases lay outside the gene matches. This CDR3 comprises 14 residues. From germline, CDR1 is MDHEN and CDR2 SYDVKM. The CDR3 nucleotides are TGTGCCAGCAGACACAGGGGGCTATACAATGAGCAGTTCTTC. This codes for CASRHRGLYNEQFF. Supplemented by reference TRBV28 and TRBJ2-1, the full variable domain reads DVKVTQSSRYLVKRTGEKVFLECVQDMDHENMFWYRQDPGLGLRLIYFSYDVKMKEKGDIPEGYSVSREKKERFSLILESASTNQTSMYLCASRHRGLYNEQFFGPGTRLTVL.

The sample holds a few counts of this clone. The gene calls are TRBV19 and TRBJ2-2; possible D gene TRBD1, 5 bases. Looked up from germline, CDR1 is LNHDA and CDR2 is SQIVND (reference sequence). With 5 bases removed from V and 4 bases from J, the gap between germline ends came to 11 bases. CDR3 length: 14 amino acids. The CDR3 spells CASSQPQGTGELFF. The DNA of the CDR3 is TGTGCCAGTAGTCAACCCCAGGGCACCGGGGAGCTGTTTTTT.

V usage is TRBV18 and J usage is TRBJ2-7; tentatively, D is TRBD2 (5 bases). Trimming took 5 bases from V and 3 from J, leaving 11 bases between them. The CDR3 consists of 13 residues. Germline assignment: CDR1 KGHSH and CDR2 LQKENI. The CDR3 DNA is TGTGCCAGCTCATTACCTCGGGGCTACGAGCAGTACTTC. Translating gives CASSLPRGYEQYF. The entire variable domain, with the rest obtained from reference TRBV18 and TRBJ2-7, is as follows: NAGVMQNPRHLVRRRGQEARLRCSPMKGHSHVYWYRQLPEEGLKFMVYLQKENIIDESGMPKERFSAEFPKEGPSILRIQQVVRGDSAAYFCASSLPRGYEQYFGPGTRLTVT.

The V and J genes are TRBV30 and TRBJ1-2, with D possibly being TRBD1 (5 bases). Germline lookup yields CDR1 GTSNPN and CDR2 SVGIG (reference sequence). The CDR3 runs 13 residues. V lost 3 bases to trimming and J lost 5 bases, with 13 bases between them. In nucleotides, the CDR3 is TGTGCCTGGAGATCAGGGCAATCGTATGGCTACACCTTC. This codes for CAWRSGQSYGYTF.

The V gene is TRBV27, the J gene TRBJ1-2; no definite D call. The CDR3 consists of 13 residues. V dropped 3 bases and J dropped 3 bases, with 8 bases sitting between them. Per the germline V gene, CDR1 is MNHEY and CDR2 is SMNVEV (reference sequence). CDR3 residues: CASSFGNDYGYTF. The CDR3 DNA follows: TGTGCCAGCAGTTTTGGCAACGACTATGGCTACACCTTC.

The chain carries TRBV15 and TRBJ1-2; unclear D gene. Germline assignment: CDR1 LNHNV and CDR2 YYDKDF (reference sequence). V lost 0 bases and J lost 4, with 18 bases in between. The CDR3 runs 17 residues. The CDR3 nucleotides read TGTGCCACCAGCAGAGATCCCACCGCGGGCCGAGTCTATGGCTACACCTTC. Translating gives CATSRDPTAGRVYGYTF.

This clone appeared a single time. J is TRBJ2-1 and V is TRBV7-9; TRBD2 is a possible D gene (6 bases). Germline CDR1 is SEHNR and CDR2 is FQNEAQ (reference sequence). CDR3 length: 14 amino acids. V dropped 7 bases and J dropped 3 bases, with 13 bases sitting between them. The chain's CDR3 is CASNLIADYNEQFF. The CDR3 DNA follows: TGTGCCAGCAACCTCATAGCGGACTACAATGAGCAGTTCTTC. Variable domain in full (rest from reference TRBV7-9 and TRBJ2-1): DTGVSQNPRHKITKRGQNVTFRCDPISEHNRLYWYRQTLGQGPEFLTYFQNEAQLEKSRLLSDRFSAERPKGSFSTLEIQRTEQGDSAMYLCASNLIADYNEQFFGPGTRLTVL.

This chain joins TRBV7-6 and TRBJ2-1; 8 nucleotides match TRBD2. There are 16 residues in the CDR3. V lost 5 bases to trimming and J lost 7 bases; unmatched junction nucleotides: 13. The V gene's germline CDR1 is SGHVS and CDR2 FNYEAQ. CDR3 DNA sequence: TGTGCCAGCAGCGCATCGACTAGCGCCCGGCGGAATGAGCAGTTCTTC. Amino acids: CASSASTSARRNEQFF.

The gene calls are TRBV19 and TRBJ2-3, with 9 bases fitting TRBD1. The V segment lost 9 bases and the J segment 1 base; nucleotides outside the gene matches: 2. Germline V gene lookup returns CDR1 LNHDA and CDR2 SQIVND (reference sequence). The CDR3 spans 13 residues. CDR3 in amino acids: CASRDRGTDTQYF. In DNA, the CDR3 is TGTGCCAGCCGGGACAGGGGCACAGATACGCAGTATTTT.

V usage is TRBV6-1 and J usage is TRBJ1-2; TRBD1 agrees at 10 bases. Germline trimming cut 6 bases from V and 6 bases from J; bases unmatched to any gene: 7. The CDR3 length is 14 residues. Germline V gene sequence: CDR1 MNHNS, CDR2 SASEGT. The CDR3: CASRSPGQGDGYTF. DNA of the CDR3: TGTGCCAGCAGATCACCCGGACAGGGGGATGGCTACACCTTC.

The chain links TRBV7-9 to TRBJ2-7, with 7 bases fitting TRBD2. The CDR3 consists of 16 residues. From germline, CDR1 is SEHNR and CDR2 FQNEAQ (reference sequence). With 1 base clipped from V and 3 bases from J, the junction kept 9 bases outside the gene matches. The CDR3 DNA reads TGTGCCAGCAGCTTAGAAGTTGGCGGGAGAAGCTACGAGCAGTACTTC. Its protein is CASSLEVGGRSYEQYF.

The chain has TRBV28 and TRBJ2-7, with TRBD1 as a possible D gene (7 bases). There are 15 residues in the CDR3. Germline CDR1 MDHEN, CDR2 SYDVKM. Trimming removed 5 bases from V and 1 base from J, with 15 bases in between. The CDR3 DNA follows: TGTGCCAGCAGTCCACCCAGGGGGGATTCCTACGAGCAGTACTTC. Protein product: CASSPPRGDSYEQYF.

The chain is built from TRBV2 and TRBJ2-3; 9 positions agree with TRBD2. Germline V lookup: CDR1 SNHLY, CDR2 FYNNEI. This CDR3 is built from 15 residues. V gave up 6 bases and J gave up 4 bases; unmatched junction bases: 8. CDR3 amino acids: CASRPGLAFPDTQYF. CDR3 in DNA: TGTGCCAGCAGACCGGGACTAGCCTTCCCAGATACGCAGTATTTT.

In this sample, this clone turned up once. The chain recombines TRBV14 with TRBJ2-5; tentative D call: TRBD2 (6 bases). The CDR3 has 14 residues. V lost 0 bases, J lost 11 bases, and 16 bases lay in between. The germline V gene encodes CDR1 SGHDN and CDR2 FVKESK. CDR3 loop: CASSQDMVWGEQYF. CDR3 DNA: TGTGCCAGCAGCCAAGATATGGTCTGGGGGGAGCAGTACTTC.

In DNA form, the CDR3 reads TGTGCCAGCAGTGATAGCGGGAGAGGGGGGGAGCTGTTTTTT. This gives the protein CASSDSGRGGELFF. The chain is built from TRBV28 and TRBJ2-2, with 9 bases identical to TRBD2. Germline V gene data show CDR1 as MDHEN and CDR2 as SYDVKM. CDR3 size: 14 residues. Unmatched junction bases numbered 6, after V lost 5 bases and J lost 8 bases. Complete variable domain (other parts from reference TRBV28 and TRBJ2-2): DVKVTQSSRYLVKRTGEKVFLECVQDMDHENMFWYRQDPGLGLRLIYFSYDVKMKEKGDIPEGYSVSREKKERFSLILESASTNQTSMYLCASSDSGRGGELFFGEGSRLTVL.

The rearrangement joins TRBV11-2 to TRBJ2-3; D perhaps matches TRBD2 (5 bases). This CDR3 contains 13 residues. From germline, CDR1 is SGHAT and CDR2 FQNNGV. Trimming cost V 3 bases and J 4 bases, with 8 bases left between them. The CDR3 DNA reads as TGTGCCAGCAGCTTCGAGAGGGCAGATACGCAGTATTTT. This codes for CASSFERADTQYF.

The V and J genes are TRBV30 and TRBJ1-2; no firm D call. Germline values: CDR1 GTSNPN, CDR2 SVGIG (reference sequence). CDR3 length: 14 amino acids. V lost 3 bases and J 0 bases, leaving 11 bases between the germline ends. CDR3 protein: CAWSRSNSNYGYTF. CDR3 nucleotides: TGTGCCTGGAGCCGATCCAACTCTAACTATGGCTACACCTTC.

V is TRBV10-1 and J is TRBJ1-5; no definite D call. Germline values: CDR1 WNHNN, CDR2 SYGVQD (reference sequence). Between the trimmed V and J ends, which lost 1 base and 7 bases, there was a span of 8 bases. This CDR3 spans 13 amino acids. CDR3 sequence reads: CASSEFSRQPQHF. The CDR3 bases are TGCGCCAGCAGTGAGTTCTCGAGGCAGCCCCAGCATTTT.

V is TRBV7-2 and J is TRBJ1-1, with 7 bases aligning to TRBD1. CDR3 length equals 13 residues. The germline CDR1 and CDR2 sequences are SGHTA and FQGNSA. With V trimmed by 7 bases and J by 4 bases, 6 bases remained unmatched. The CDR3: CASTLTGRTEAFF. In DNA form, the CDR3 reads TGTGCCAGCACCCTGACAGGGCGCACTGAAGCTTTCTTT.

The V and J genes are TRBV19 and TRBJ2-4, with 11 bases that match TRBD1. Germline-derived CDR1 and CDR2 are LNHDA and SQIVND (reference sequence). CDR3 length: 15 amino acids. The J segment lost 10 bases and the V segment lost 5 bases, leaving 10 bases of the junction unmatched. Written as DNA, the CDR3 is TGTGCCAGTAGTCCCCGGGGACAGGGGGGCGAAATTCAGTACTTC. This encodes CASSPRGQGGEIQYF.

J is TRBJ1-2 and V is TRBV5-6; D may be TRBD1 (5 bases). The CDR3 has 15 amino acids. Between the trimmed V and J ends, which lost 4 bases and 4 bases, there was a span of 17 bases. In germline, CDR1 is SGHDT, CDR2 YYEEEE. The CDR3 spells CASSTDPRVSYGYTF. As DNA, the CDR3 is TGTGCCAGCAGCACAGATCCCAGGGTTTCCTATGGCTACACCTTC.